Sequencing of this T cell receptor beta chain was carried out in a study of shared clonotypes between healthy human individuals. Study findings and constraints: Of the naive CD4 clonotypes, approximately 5% were shared across several donors. Naive subsets typically showed greater estimated richness than memory subsets.

A note on this clone: What it binds is unknown.

Measured with immunoSEQ multiplex PCR; TCRdb has only the in-frame clones, and not every one. The data contain roughly 320,000 clones, roughly 84% of them singletons. Trimming removed 5 bases from V and 3 bases from J, with 11 bases in between. The CDR3 runs 14 residues. The germline gives CDR1 SGHTA, CDR2 FQGNSA. The V and J genes are TRBV7-2 and TRBJ2-1; D unresolved. The sequencing sample was made of memory CD8+ T cells sorted from blood. Stated subset: CD45RO+ cells pooled with CCR7-negative TemRA cells. The receptor comes from a man in his late teens or twenties in good health. In DNA form, the CDR3 reads TGTGCCAGCAGCGGACGAGTGGTCTACAATGAGCAGTTCTTC. This translates into CASSGRVVYNEQFF.